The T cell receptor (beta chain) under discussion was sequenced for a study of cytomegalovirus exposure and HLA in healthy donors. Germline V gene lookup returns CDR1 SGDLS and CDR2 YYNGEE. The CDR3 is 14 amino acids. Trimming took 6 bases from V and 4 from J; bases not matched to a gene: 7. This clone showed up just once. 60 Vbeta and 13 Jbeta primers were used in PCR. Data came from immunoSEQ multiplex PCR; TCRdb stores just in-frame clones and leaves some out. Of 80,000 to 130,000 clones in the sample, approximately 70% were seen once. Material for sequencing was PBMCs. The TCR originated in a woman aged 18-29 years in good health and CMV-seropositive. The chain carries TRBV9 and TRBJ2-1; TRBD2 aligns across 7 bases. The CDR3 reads CASTGGTHYNEQFF. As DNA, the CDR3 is TGTGCCAGCACCGGGGGGACTCATTACAATGAGCAGTTCTTC. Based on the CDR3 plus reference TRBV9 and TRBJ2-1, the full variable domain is DSGVTQTPKHLITATGQRVTLRCSPRSGDLSVYWYQQSLDQGLQFLIQYYNGEERAKGNILERFSAQQFPDLHSELNLSSLELGDSALYFCASTGGTHYNEQFFGPGTRLTVL.